The 3 T cell receptor beta chains below were found in one sample sequenced in a study of OX40 agonist ivuxolimab in advanced cancers. Measured with immunoSEQ multiplex PCR; TCRdb has only the in-frame clones, and not every one. The top ten hold roughly 30% of the sample, which has fewer than 30,000 clones, 81% seen once. Sequences were derived from CD4+ or CD8+ T cells sorted from blood, sampled in a trial of the OX40 agonist ivuxolimab. The receptors were sampled from an adult with an advanced solid tumor such as melanoma, head and neck, liver or kidney cancer.

The chain combines TRBV5-4 with TRBJ2-2; 10 nucleotides match TRBD1. Trimming cost V 4 bases and J 1 base; bases outside gene matches: 7. The germline CDR1 and CDR2 sequences are SGHNT and YYREEE (reference sequence). CDR3 length: 17 residues. The CDR3 reads CASSPWTGGWNTGELFF. In DNA form, the CDR3 reads TGTGCCAGCAGCCCGTGGACAGGGGGATGGAACACCGGGGAGCTGTTTTTT.

The J gene is TRBJ2-7, the V gene TRBV28; D is possibly TRBD2 (5 bases). The germline V gene has CDR1 MDHEN and CDR2 SYDVKM. V was cut by 6 bases and J by 2 bases, with 11 bases left in between. There are 13 residues in the CDR3. The CDR3 reads CASRQDGTYEQYF. CDR3 nucleotides: TGTGCCAGCAGACAAGACGGGACCTACGAGCAGTACTTC.

This clone was seen a handful of times. The V call is TRBV18, the J call TRBJ2-1; D gene uncertain. This CDR3 spans 14 amino acids. CDR1 KGHSH and CDR2 LQKENI come from the germline V gene. V lost 2 bases, J lost 5 bases, and 10 bases lay in between. As DNA, the CDR3 is TGTGCCAGCTCACCAAATAATGCCGACAATGAGCAGTTCTTC. The encoded protein is CASSPNNADNEQFF.